The 12 T cell receptor beta chains given below trace back to one sample, sequenced in a study of T-cell memory formation after mild COVID-19 (dated by TCRdb to the early 2020s). The library was produced with 5' RACE. Sequencing used an Illumina NovaSeq 6000. TCRdb trimmed the raw reads at Q25, called clones with MiXCR and kept productive beta chains. Every CDR3 protein is listed once, alongside the most common genes and DNA of its rows. The sample contains 300,000 to 400,000 distinct CDR3 sequences, around 27% of them found a single time. The ten largest clones add up to 13% of the sample. The sequencing input was PBMCs or a T cell subset sorted from them (not recorded which). Receptor source: an adult woman who had mild COVID-19 (a few samples of this study predate the infection). The sample titles of this study are shuffled in the database, so cell type and time point are left out; the donor was told from shared clones.

This clonotype came up a few times. The V and J genes are TRBV7-9 and TRBJ1-2, with no clear D. Looked up from germline, CDR1 is SEHNR and CDR2 is FQNEAQ (reference sequence). The CDR3 runs to 13 residues. Trimming removed 2 bases from V and 8 bases from J, with 12 bases in between. In DNA form, the CDR3 reads TGTGCCAGCAGCTTAATCGGCCGGGCCGGCTACACCTTC. This sequence encodes CASSLIGRAGYTF.

This rearrangement joins TRBV24-1 to TRBJ2-4; 10 bases agree with TRBD1. After removal of 3 bases from V and 8 bases from J, the junction contained 3 bases not matched to a gene. Germline CDR1 is KGHDR and CDR2 is SFDVKD. This CDR3 region has 14 residues. The CDR3 DNA is TGTGCCACCAGTGATCACGGACAGGGGGACATTCAGTACTTC. It specifies CATSDHGQGDIQYF.

The chain recombines TRBV3-1 with TRBJ2-1; D ambiguous. The CDR3 contains 14 residues. CDR1 and CDR2 from the germline V gene are LGHDT and YNNKEL (reference sequence). Trimming stripped 4 bases from V and 8 bases from J, with 15 bases between. As DNA, the CDR3 is TGTGCCAGCAGCCCGGAAATCCAAGGCGATGAGCAGTTCTTC. It is translated as CASSPEIQGDEQFF.

The gene calls are TRBV3-2 and TRBJ2-3; the D segment call TRBD1 is taken from the table without a DNA check. TRBV3-2 has pseudogene status. The CDR3 totals 15 residues. As DNA, the CDR3 is TGTGCCAGCAGCCAAGTTGGCAGGGACACAGATACGCAGTATTTT. Protein sequence: CASSQVGRDTDTQYF.

The chain couples TRBV7-2 to TRBJ2-3, with 7 bases fitting TRBD1. Per germline, CDR1 SGHTA and CDR2 FQGNSA. The CDR3 has 15 residues. The J segment lost 0 bases and the V segment lost 6 bases, leaving 6 bases of the junction unmatched. CDR3 loop: CASSYRGTSTDTQYF. The CDR3 DNA reads TGTGCCAGCAGTTACAGGGGAACTAGCACAGATACGCAGTATTTT.

The chain couples TRBV7-9 to TRBJ1-2; TRBD1 is a possible D gene (6 bases). CDR1 is SEHNR, CDR2 FQNEAQ, per germline (reference sequence). Trimming cost V 2 bases and J 6 bases, with 10 bases left between them. This CDR3 is 13 amino acids long. The CDR3 DNA is TGTGCCAGCAGCTTAACAGGGCGGGATGGCTACACCTTC. Amino acid sequence: CASSLTGRDGYTF. The variable domain in full, completed from reference TRBV7-9 and TRBJ1-2, reads DTGVSQNPRHKITKRGQNVTFRCDPISEHNRLYWYRQTLGQGPEFLTYFQNEAQLEKSRLLSDRFSAERPKGSFSTLEIQRTEQGDSAMYLCASSLTGRDGYTFGSGTRLTVV.

This chain links TRBV20-1 with TRBJ2-2; D is possibly TRBD2 (5 bases). Germline CDR1 is DFQATT and CDR2 is SNEGSKA (reference sequence). Trimming left V 4 bases short and J 8 bases short, with 11 bases between. The CDR3 loop spans 12 amino acids. This chain's CDR3 is CSAKVGVGELFF. The CDR3 region has the DNA TGCAGTGCTAAAGTCGGGGTGGGGGAGCTGTTTTTT.

The chain is built from TRBV27 and TRBJ2-2; D remains ambiguous. Germline CDR1 MNHEY, CDR2 SMNVEV (reference sequence). The CDR3 spans 13 residues. Trimming pared 3 bases from V and 1 base from J, leaving 3 bases between. The DNA for the CDR3 is TGTGCCAGCAGTTTTGGGAACACCGGGGAGCTGTTTTTT. As protein: CASSFGNTGELFF.

This clonotype was detected a few times. The rearrangement links TRBV7-6 to TRBJ2-2; possibly TRBD1 or TRBD2 for D (5 bases each). Per the germline V gene, CDR1 is SGHVS and CDR2 is FNYEAQ. The CDR3 is 18 amino acids. V lost 0 bases to trimming and J lost 4 bases, with 18 bases between them. The CDR3 DNA sequence: TGTGCCAGCAGCTTAGCGATAGGGGATGGGACGGGCACCGGGGAGCTGTTTTTT. It is translated as CASSLAIGDGTGTGELFF.

This clonotype was counted between two and nine times. The chain uses TRBV12-3 or TRBV12-4 and TRBJ1-1; D is undetermined. V lost 6 bases to trimming and J lost 0 bases, with 5 bases between them. The CDR3 contains 12 residues. The CDR3 here is CASSHMNTEAFF. The CDR3 nucleotides are TGTGCCAGCAGCCATATGAACACTGAAGCTTTCTTT.

The CDR3 is CAIHSGLAGVDTQYF. In DNA, the CDR3 is TGTGCCATCCACTCGGGACTAGCGGGAGTAGATACGCAGTATTTT. The V and J genes are TRBV6-1 and TRBJ2-3; 14 positions agree with TRBD2. Germline CDR1 reads MNHNS; CDR2 reads SASEGT. The trim removed 10 bases at V and 5 bases at J, leaving 8 bases unmatched. The CDR3 runs to 15 residues.

This clonotype was seen a handful of times. The V gene is TRBV6-5, the J gene TRBJ1-1; perhaps TRBD1 as D (6 bases). Trimming stripped 6 bases from V and 3 bases from J, with 14 bases between. Germline V gives CDR1 MNHEY, CDR2 SVGAGI. This CDR3 is 14 amino acids long. The CDR3 region has the DNA TGTGCCAGCAGCGCACAGGGTTGGGACACTGAAGCTTTCTTT. Translation gives CASSAQGWDTEAFF.